This TCR beta chain derives from a study of CD8 T cells in Susac syndrome (dated by TCRdb to between 2017 and 2020). In the study overall: Of the Susac syndrome patients who were sequenced, five or six had clinically active disease and 8 or 9 were in clinical remission. Susac syndrome patients were therapy-naive, on corticosteroids (some also receiving IVIg), or on IVIg alone at blood withdrawal. Repertoire sequencing was used to test whether CD8+ T cell activation and differentiation in Susac syndrome was antigen driven.

RNA was extracted with the RNeasy kit and roughly 0.45 to 1 ug was reverse transcribed using random hexamers. The immunoSEQ multiplex PCR assay, covering 54 Vbeta and 13 Jbeta segments, was used to amplify TCR beta CDR3 regions. PCR amplification bias was corrected by using a synthetic template baseline for primer optimization and computational correction. In the paper's pipeline: Reads were assigned to V, D and J genes according to IMGT and analyzed in immunoSEQ Analyzer, with only productive sequences retained. Clonality was calculated as one minus the Shannon entropy normalized by log2 of the number of productive unique sequences. For each patient and control, public and private clones were evaluated within the 100 most prevalent clones. A clone was defined as Susac-specific if it was absent from the healthy and MS cohorts, from approximately 980 published viral clones and from other ImmuneACCESS disease sequences. In TCRdb, the public reads were trimmed at Q25 with fastp and aligned with MiXCR, with productive beta chains retained. All rows with the same CDR3 protein become a single entry with the most common DNA and genes. The V and J calls were determined by TCRdb, not by the authors. This sample lists roughly 250,000 distinct CDR3 sequences; 95% to 97% were detected once. Of the sample, approximately 0.1% is held by the ten largest clones.

High-throughput TCR beta sequencing profiled peripheral blood CD8+ and CD4+ T cells from healthy donors, Susac syndrome patients and multiple sclerosis patients. Recently defined diagnostic criteria for definite or probable disease were met by the Susac syndrome patients. Bulk CD8+ and CD4+ T cells were purified by magnetic negative isolation, while CD8+ TEMRA cells were enriched using FACS. Blood was drawn into EDTA tubes, processed within 24 hours, and PBMCs were isolated by density gradient centrifugation. PBMCs intended for TCR sequencing were cryopreserved in liquid nitrogen and were subsequently thawed in a 37 degrees C water bath. Purity of sorted or isolated CD4+, CD8+ and CD8+ TEMRA cells was at least 90%. Notes on this clonotype: Its antigen remains unidentified. No qualities accompany the bases; no much larger clone lies one base away.

Overall study results and their limits: The TCR sequencing and HLA analysis was acknowledged to have included a relatively small number of individuals. In patients with Susac syndrome, the CD4+ T cell repertoire showed no detectable clonal expansion.

Relative to germline, V is missing 1 base and J is missing 5 bases, with 7 bases of the junction outside any gene match. There are 16 amino acids in the CDR3, from cysteine to phenylalanine inclusive. Only the CDR3 DNA stays, 48 bases, in frame from base 1. The germline V gene yields SGHDT for CDR1 and YYEEEE for CDR2. This receptor was identified in a human donor with Susac syndrome. The sequenced sample was CD4+ T cells from PBMCs. The rearrangement combines TRBV5-6 with TRBJ2-5, with 11 middle bases fitting TRBD2. The CDR3 protein sequence reads: CASSLPIAGGRETQYF. The sequenced DNA: TGTGCCAGCAGCTTGCCCATAGCGGGAGGGAGGGAGACCCAGTACTTC.